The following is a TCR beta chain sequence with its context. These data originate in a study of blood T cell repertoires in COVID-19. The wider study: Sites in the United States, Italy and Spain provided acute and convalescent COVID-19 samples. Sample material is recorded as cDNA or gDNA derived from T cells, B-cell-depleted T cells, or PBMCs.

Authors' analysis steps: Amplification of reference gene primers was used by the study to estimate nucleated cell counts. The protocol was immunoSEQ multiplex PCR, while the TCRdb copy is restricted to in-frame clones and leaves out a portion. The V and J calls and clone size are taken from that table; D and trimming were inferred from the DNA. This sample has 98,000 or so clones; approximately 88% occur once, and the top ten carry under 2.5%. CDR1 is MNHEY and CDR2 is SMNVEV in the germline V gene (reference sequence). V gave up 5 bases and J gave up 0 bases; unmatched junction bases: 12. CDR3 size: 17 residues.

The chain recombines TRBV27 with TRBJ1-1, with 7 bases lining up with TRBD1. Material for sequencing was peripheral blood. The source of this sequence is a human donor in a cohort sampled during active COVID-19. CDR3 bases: TGTGCCAGCAGTCTGGACAGGACCAGATATATGAACACTGAAGCTTTCTTT. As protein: CASSLDRTRYMNTEAFF.